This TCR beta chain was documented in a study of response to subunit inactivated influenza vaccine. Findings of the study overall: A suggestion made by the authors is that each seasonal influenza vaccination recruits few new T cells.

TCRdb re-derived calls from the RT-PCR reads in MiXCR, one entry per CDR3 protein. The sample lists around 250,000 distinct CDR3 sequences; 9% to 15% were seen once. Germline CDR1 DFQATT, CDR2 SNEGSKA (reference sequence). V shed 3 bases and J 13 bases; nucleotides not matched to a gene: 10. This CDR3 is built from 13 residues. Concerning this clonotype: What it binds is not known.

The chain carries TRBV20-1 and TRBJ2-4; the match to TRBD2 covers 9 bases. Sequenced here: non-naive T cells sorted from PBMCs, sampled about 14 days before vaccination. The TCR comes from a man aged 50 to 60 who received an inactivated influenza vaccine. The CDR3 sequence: CSASGGGVFGQYF. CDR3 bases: TGCAGTGCTAGTGGCGGGGGGGTCTTTGGGCAGTACTTC.